This TCR beta chain was profiled in a study of cytomegalovirus exposure and HLA in healthy donors. Study-wide background: Researchers found that approximately 80% of some 400 genotyped donors fell within the Caucasian-associated ancestry cluster.

Germline CDR1 and CDR2: SGHRS and YFSETQ. Trimming at V came to 4 bases and at J to 6 bases, leaving 7 bases not matched to a gene. The CDR3 totals 15 residues. The PCR contained 60 Vbeta and 13 Jbeta primers. Profiled with immunoSEQ multiplex PCR; TCRdb holds only in-frame clones, not every one. Of roughly 80,000 clones in the sample, roughly two thirds were seen once. Study-wide points: There were some V segments, including TRBV6-2 and TRBV6-3, excluded as indistinguishable. The authors later linked a missense DCLRE1C variant to TCR beta V- and J-gene trimming.

The table lists this clone with a few counts. As yet, its antigen is unknown. The V and J genes are TRBV5-1 and TRBJ2-3; TRBD1 matches 11 bases. The sample comprised PBMCs. The sequence came from a woman in her 50s in good health and CMV-seropositive. The CDR3 here is CASSVGQGGGDTQYF. The CDR3 DNA sequence: TGCGCCAGCAGCGTGGGACAGGGGGGAGGGGATACGCAGTATTTT.